These 2 T cell receptor beta chains were sequenced from one sample in a study of regulatory T cells in long-lasting Graves disease. The sample's time point: newly diagnosed GD, antithyroid drugs for less than 3 months. From PBMCs, RNA was extracted and then used to make the TCR library. Arm-PCR of CDR3 regions with iRepertoire HTBI primers generated TCR beta libraries. From the multiplex PCR reads, TCRdb called clonotypes with MiXCR, one entry per CDR3 protein. The sample has about 610,000 distinct CDR3 sequences, about 15% seen once. These data were also reused for a study on T cells in Graves' hyperthyroidism and ophthalmopathy.

Sequencing used peripheral blood mononuclear cells (PBMCs), obtained at new diagnosis, from a patient treated with antithyroid drugs. These receptors all come from a man younger than 35 with Graves disease.

This clonotype came up once. V usage is TRBV7-9 and J usage is TRBJ1-1; 10 bases line up with TRBD1. Trimming removed 3 bases from V and 5 bases from J; junction bases left unmatched: 3. Germline V CDR1 and CDR2: SEHNR, FQNEAQ (reference sequence). The CDR3 sequence is 14 residues long. The DNA for the CDR3 is TGTGCCAGCAGCTTGGGACAGGGGATAACTGAAGCTTTCTTT. Its translation: CASSLGQGITEAFF.

The chain recombines TRBV4-2 with TRBJ2-7; possible D gene TRBD2, 5 bases. Germline V lookup: CDR1 LGHNA, CDR2 YNFKEQ. V was trimmed by 6 bases and J by 2 bases, leaving 17 bases between them. CDR3 length: 15 residues. This CDR3 reads CASRQSVRETYEQYF. In DNA, the CDR3 is TGTGCCAGCAGACAATCTGTACGGGAAACCTACGAGCAGTACTTC.